A selection of T cell receptor beta chains follows, all from one sample in a study of Graves' ophthalmopathy and Graves' hyperthyroidism. TCRdb processed the multiplex PCR reads anew with MiXCR; each CDR3 protein has one entry. The table records some 750,000 distinct CDR3 sequences, approximately 40% of them present only once. Sequenced sample: peripheral blood. These receptors were obtained from an adult man with Graves' ophthalmopathy. The CDR3 runs from the conserved cysteine through the conserved F or W. The order of the fields is CDR3 protein, CDR3 DNA, clone size, V gene, CDR3 length, D gene, J gene. The D gene is left open where the match is weak. Clone size, where shown, is once, few, many, or a class for clones that have expanded.

CSAHRSGAFYEQYF,TGCAGTGCCCACAGATCAGGGGCGTTTTACGAGCAGTACTTC,few,TRBV20-1,14,-,TRBJ2-7
CATSSGQGDYGYTF,TGTGCCACCAGCAGTGGACAGGGAGACTATGGCTACACCTTC,-,TRBV15,14,TRBD1,TRBJ1-2
CASSYLGNTIYF,TGTGCCAGCAGTTACCTAGGAAACACCATATATTTT,many,TRBV6-6,12,-,TRBJ1-3
CASSIHGGMNTEAFF,TGTGCCAGTAGTATCCATGGGGGAATGAACACTGAAGCTTTCTTT,many,TRBV19,15,-,TRBJ1-1
CASSFVDRDTEAFF,TGTGCCAGCAGTTTCGTGGACCGAGACACTGAAGCTTTCTTT,-,TRBV2,14,-,TRBJ1-1
CASSQGVRGATSYEQYF,TGCGCCAGCAGCCAAGGAGTTAGAGGGGCGACGTCCTACGAGCAGTACTTC,-,TRBV4-3,17,-,TRBJ2-7
CASSPSQGTGSSEQYF,TGTGCCAGCAGCCCGTCCCAAGGGACAGGTTCCTCCGAGCAGTACTTC,many,TRBV7-9,16,TRBD1,TRBJ2-7
CSARDPGTGYQETQYF,TGCAGTGCTAGAGATCCCGGGACAGGGTACCAAGAGACCCAGTACTTC,-,TRBV20-1,16,TRBD1,TRBJ2-5
CASSPNRRTGSTGELFF,TGTGCCAGCTCACCAAACCGGAGGACAGGGTCCACCGGGGAGCTGTTTTTT,-,TRBV25-1,17,TRBD1,TRBJ2-2
CSSSLGGQGTYEQYF,TGTTCCAGCAGTTTAGGTGGACAGGGCACCTACGAGCAGTACTTC,-,TRBV7-2,15,TRBD1,TRBJ2-7
CASSLARTETSNQPQHF,TGTGCCAGCAGCTTAGCTCGGACAGAAACTAGCAATCAGCCCCAGCATTTT,-,TRBV7-8,17,-,TRBJ1-5
CASSQDIRGYTF,TGTGCCAGCAGCCAAGACATCCGGGGCTACACCTTC,few,TRBV12-3/TRBV12-4,12,-,TRBJ1-2
CAISDGLAGNTIYF,TGTGCCATCAGTGACGGACTAGCGGGAAACACCATATATTTT,-,TRBV10-3,14,-,TRBJ1-3
CASSRTGTGVDTEAFF,TGCGCCAGCAGCCGAACCGGGACAGGGGTGGATACTGAAGCTTTCTTT,many,TRBV5-1,16,TRBD1,TRBJ1-1
CASSAGTLEETQYF,TGTGCCAGCAGTGCAGGGACATTGGAAGAGACCCAGTACTTC,few,TRBV12-3/TRBV12-4,14,-,TRBJ2-5
CSARGQGNYGYTF,TGCAGCGCCCGAGGGCAGGGGAACTATGGCTACACCTTC,many,TRBV20-1,13,-,TRBJ1-2
CASSPPGRNTEAFF,TGTGCCAGCAGTCCACCGGGACGGAACACTGAAGCTTTCTTT,many,TRBV12-3/TRBV12-4,14,-,TRBJ1-1
CASSQEPGTDLSGANVLTF,TGCGCCAGCAGCCAAGAACCGGGAACGGACCTCTCTGGGGCCAACGTCCTGACTTTC,-,TRBV4-3,19,-,TRBJ2-6
CASSGASGPYNEQFF,TGTGCCAGCAGTGGGGCTAGCGGGCCGTACAATGAGCAGTTCTTC,-,TRBV2,15,TRBD2,TRBJ2-1
CASSHTAQNEQYF,TGCGCCAGCAGCCACACCGCACAGAACGAGCAGTACTTC,many,TRBV5-1,13,-,TRBJ2-7